Included here is one TCR beta chain sequence, with context. Antigen: not known. There are 14 residues in the CDR3. Germline CDR1 is MNHEY and CDR2 is SVGAGI. These data originate in a study of T cells expressing NK-cell markers. Study context: Underlying the TCR beta repertoires were sorted CD3+CD56+NKG2C+, CD3+CD56+NKG2C- and CD3+CD56-NKG2C+ T cells.

Study findings and constraints: It is unclear if expanded NKG2C-expressing clones target HCMV antigens. The leading position in the CD3+CD56-NKG2C+ fraction of a handful of donors also went to these clonotypes.

The TCR beta cDNA came from 5'RACE template switching with UMIs. TCRdb re-called the 5' RACE reads; one entry per CDR3 protein, DNA not given. This sample's table has 550,000 to 600,000 distinct CDR3 sequences. Sequenced material: blood T cells: a sorted CD56 or NKG2C T cell subset, CD4+ or CD8+ T cells, or bulk PBMC T cells (not recorded which). The clonotype was recovered from a man younger than 30 in good health. This rearrangement joins TRBV6-5 to TRBJ2-1; no DNA is available, so the TRBD1 call from TCRdb remains unchecked. CDR3 loop: CASSSGFVYNEQFF.